The rows below give T cell receptor beta chains drawn from one sample of a study of radiotherapy plus CTLA-4 blockade in lung cancer. TCRdb's copy holds only in-frame clones and misses some; the assay was immunoSEQ multiplex PCR. The profile shows around 110,000 clones, 75% to 90% of them singletons. The sequencing used peripheral blood, collected from a patient treated with radiotherapy plus ipilimumab. Receptors originate from a human donor with non-small cell lung cancer that progressed on radiotherapy plus ipilimumab. Both conserved end residues are part of each CDR3. The D gene is left open where the match is weak. Not every row has a clone size; where given, it reads once, few, many or a size class.

v_gene	d_gene	j_gene	len	abundance	CDR3aa	CDR3nt
TRBV30	.	TRBJ2-7	13	.	CAWANGPTYEQYF	TGTGCCTGGGCGAACGGGCCGACCTACGAGCAGTACTTC
TRBV9	TRBD1	TRBJ1-2	13	.	CASQGGRERGYTF	TGTGCCAGCCAGGGGGGGAGGGAGCGTGGCTACACCTTC
TRBV25-1	.	TRBJ2-7	12	.	CASSGSTYEQYF	TGTGCCAGCAGTGGTTCCACGTACGAGCAGTACTTC
TRBV4-2	.	TRBJ2-3	15	.	CASSQVELGTDTQYF	TGTGCCAGCAGCCAAGTAGAGCTGGGCACAGATACGCAGTATTTT
TRBV29-1	.	TRBJ1-1	15	.	CSVAPHPLASTEAFF	TGCAGCGTTGCCCCTCACCCTTTGGCGAGCACTGAAGCTTTCTTT
TRBV19	.	TRBJ2-7	14	.	CASSTSRTVDEQYF	TGTGCCAGTAGTACAAGCCGTACCGTCGACGAGCAGTACTTC
TRBV6-6	TRBD2	TRBJ2-7	14	.	CASGPLAGGYEQYF	TGTGCCAGCGGCCCATTAGCGGGAGGGTACGAGCAGTACTTC
TRBV27	TRBD2	TRBJ2-7	16	.	CASSLWSSSGSYEQYF	TGTGCCAGCAGTTTATGGTCGTCTAGCGGGAGCTACGAGCAGTACTTC
TRBV5-1	TRBD2	TRBJ2-1	15	.	CASRQAGDSYNEQFF	TGCGCCAGCAGGCAAGCGGGAGACTCGTACAATGAGCAGTTCTTC
TRBV10-2	TRBD2	TRBJ2-1	17	once	CASSKTSGRLSYNEQFF	TGCGCCAGCAGTAAGACTAGCGGGAGGCTCTCCTACAATGAGCAGTTCTTC
TRBV2	TRBD1	TRBJ1-3	16	.	CASSGQGAISGNTIYF	TGTGCCAGCAGTGGCCAGGGGGCGATCTCTGGAAACACCATATATTTT
TRBV5-1	TRBD2	TRBJ2-3	15	.	CASSLSGRVWDTQYF	TGCGCCAGCAGCCTTAGCGGGAGGGTCTGGGATACGCAGTATTTT
TRBV18	.	TRBJ2-7	17	few	CASSPARVGRASYEQYF	TGTGCCAGCTCACCGGCCAGGGTGGGACGGGCGTCCTACGAGCAGTACTTC
TRBV18	.	TRBJ2-7	12	.	CASSPDSYEQYF	TGTGCCAGCTCACCAGACTCCTACGAGCAGTACTTC
TRBV6-1	.	TRBJ1-5	15	.	CASREGFRGNQPQHF	TGTGCCAGCAGAGAAGGGTTCCGGGGCAATCAGCCCCAGCATTTT
TRBV5-5	.	TRBJ1-2	12	.	CASSLVLDGYTF	TGTGCCAGCAGCTTGGTTTTGGATGGCTACACCTTC
TRBV6-4	TRBD2	TRBJ2-3	18	.	CASSDSSLEREVTDTQYF	TGTGCCAGCAGTGACTCGAGTCTTGAGCGGGAGGTCACAGATACGCAGTATTTT
TRBV19	.	TRBJ1-1	13	.	CASSTYSVRGAFF	TGTGCCAGTAGTACCTACTCGGTCAGGGGAGCTTTCTTT
TRBV5-4	TRBD1	TRBJ1-4	17	.	CASSLRQGASTNEKLFF	TGTGCCAGCAGCTTGCGGCAGGGGGCGTCAACTAATGAAAAACTGTTTTTT
TRBV4-2	.	TRBJ2-3	15	.	CASSQAAASTDTQYF	TGTGCCAGCAGCCAGGCGGCGGCCAGCACAGATACGCAGTATTTT
TRBV13	.	TRBJ1-2	13	.	CASSLPDRYGYTF	TGTGCCAGCAGCTTACCTGACAGGTATGGCTACACCTTC
TRBV29-1	TRBD1	TRBJ2-6	16	few	CSVAGTGRSGANVLTF	TGCAGCGTTGCCGGGACAGGGAGATCTGGGGCCAACGTCCTGACTTTC
TRBV18	.	TRBJ1-5	14	once	CASSPTGPNQPQHF	TGTGCCAGCTCACCAACAGGCCCCAATCAGCCCCAGCATTTT
TRBV9	.	TRBJ2-2	17	.	CASSVQAGHPVGGELFF	TGTGCCAGCAGCGTACAAGCGGGCCACCCCGTTGGCGGGGAGCTGTTTTTT
TRBV5-4	.	TRBJ2-3	13	.	CASSSPGPDTQYF	TGTGCCAGCAGCTCCCCAGGTCCGGATACGCAGTATTTT
TRBV6-5	.	TRBJ2-7	12	.	CASRKGIYEQYF	TGTGCCAGCCGAAAGGGCATCTACGAGCAGTACTTC
TRBV11-3	.	TRBJ2-2	16	.	CASSLAQSRNTGELFF	TGTGCCAGCAGCTTAGCTCAGAGTAGAAACACCGGGGAGCTGTTTTTT
TRBV19	.	TRBJ2-5	16	.	CASSRSPRPPGETQYF	TGTGCCAGTAGCCGATCCCCTAGGCCTCCGGGGGAGACCCAGTACTTC
TRBV29-1	TRBD1	TRBJ2-3	15	.	CSVRQGAGPSDTQYF	TGCAGCGTCCGCCAGGGGGCAGGGCCCTCAGATACGCAGTATTTT
TRBV7-6	.	TRBJ2-7	15	.	CASSSSRGVRYEQYF	TGTGCCAGCAGCTCCTCGAGGGGTGTACGCTACGAGCAGTACTTC
TRBV10-3	.	TRBJ1-2	11	.	CAISIGNGYTF	TGTGCCATCTCCATCGGGAATGGCTACACCTTC
TRBV29-1	TRBD2	TRBJ2-3	15	.	CSDGRGSGSTDTQYF	TGCAGCGACGGGCGAGGTAGCGGGAGCACAGATACGCAGTATTTT
TRBV27	.	TRBJ2-7	13	few	CASSRDTRYEQYF	TGTGCCAGCAGTCGAGACACCCGTTACGAGCAGTACTTC
TRBV5-1	TRBD1	TRBJ1-1	15	.	CASSLLSVTGTEAFF	TGCGCCAGCAGCTTGCTCTCCGTGACAGGGACTGAAGCTTTCTTT
TRBV9	.	TRBJ2-3	13	.	CASSVTSTDTQYF	TGTGCCAGCAGCGTAACGAGCACAGATACGCAGTATTTT
TRBV5-1	.	TRBJ1-1	13	.	CASSRDKNTEAFF	TGCGCCAGCAGCAGGGACAAGAACACTGAAGCTTTCTTT
TRBV5-6	.	TRBJ2-1	14	.	CASSLAFRGTEQFF	TGTGCCAGCAGCTTGGCCTTTCGCGGGACCGAGCAGTTCTTC
TRBV9	.	TRBJ2-1	13	.	CASSVEPWDEQFF	TGTGCCAGCAGCGTAGAGCCCTGGGATGAGCAGTTCTTC